Below, 32 T cell receptor beta chains from the same sample are listed, as sequenced in a study of cytotoxic CD8 clonotypes in ibrutinib-treated CLL. Clones were read by immunoSEQ multiplex PCR, and TCRdb kept only the in-frame ones, dropping some. The data contain fewer than 400,000 clones, roughly two thirds of them singletons. Source: PBMCs, taken after 36 months of ibrutinib treatment. These receptors came from a human donor with chronic lymphocytic leukemia.

This clone was seen a few times. The gene calls are TRBV2 and TRBJ2-7; 8 bases line up with TRBD2. The V segment lost 0 bases and the J segment 3 bases; nucleotides outside the gene matches: 7. This CDR3 is built from 16 residues. Germline V CDR1 and CDR2: SNHLY, FYNNEI. CDR3 residues: CASSEARGALNYEQYF. The CDR3 DNA is TGTGCCAGCAGTGAAGCGCGGGGGGCCTTAAACTACGAGCAGTACTTC.

This sequence joins TRBV18 and TRBJ1-2; weak D call: TRBD1 (5 bases). The CDR3 contains 17 residues. Germline CDR1 is KGHSH and CDR2 is LQKENI. Trimming pared 6 bases from V and 2 bases from J, leaving 22 bases between. CDR3 in DNA: TGTGCCAGCTCTCCGACCCAAGCGACAGCAGGGAACTATGGCTACACCTTC. Translation gives CASSPTQATAGNYGYTF.

This clone was counted between two and nine times. The chain couples TRBV14 to TRBJ1-1; D is perhaps TRBD1 (5 bases). CDR3 size: 14 residues. CDR1 and CDR2 (germline): SGHDN, FVKESK. The V end was cut by 3 bases, the J end by 5 bases, with 13 bases between. The CDR3 here is CASSQEFSGTEAFF. CDR3 nucleotides: TGTGCCAGCAGCCAGGAATTTTCAGGGACTGAAGCTTTCTTT.

V gene TRBV29-1 combines with J gene TRBJ1-3, with a tentative D call TRBD1 (5 bases). The CDR3 covers 12 residues. Germline CDR1 and CDR2: SQVTM and ANQGSEA. V was trimmed by 4 bases and J by 2 bases, leaving 6 bases between them. The CDR3 region is CSVVTAGNTIYF. The CDR3 DNA sequence: TGCAGCGTTGTGACAGCTGGAAACACCATATATTTT.

The V and J genes are TRBV20-1 and TRBJ2-2; possible D gene TRBD2, 6 bases. The CDR3 has 11 amino acids. V was clipped by 6 bases and J by 7 bases, with 9 bases between them. Germline CDR1 and CDR2: DFQATT and SNEGSKA (reference sequence). The CDR3 DNA sequence: TGCAGTGCAACGGAGGGCGGGGAGCTGTTTTTT. Its protein product is CSATEGGELFF.

This clone was seen once. The rearrangement links TRBV28 to TRBJ2-5; 10 bases line up with TRBD1. Germline V gene data show CDR1 as MDHEN and CDR2 as SYDVKM. With V trimmed by 1 base and J by 1 base, 3 bases remained unmatched. This CDR3 is built from 16 residues. CDR3 nucleotides: TGTGCCAGCAGTTTATCCGGGACAGGGGCCCAAGAGACCCAGTACTTC. It is translated as CASSLSGTGAQETQYF.

This clone occurred a few times. The chain has TRBV6-5 and TRBJ2-1, with D unresolved. This CDR3 has 11 residues. V was trimmed by 2 bases and J by 8 bases, leaving 4 bases between them. The V gene's germline CDR1 is MNHEY and CDR2 SVGAGI. The CDR3 loop is CASSYSHEQFF. CDR3 bases: TGTGCCAGCAGTTACAGCCATGAGCAGTTCTTC.

V usage is TRBV19 and J usage is TRBJ2-7, with D possibly being TRBD1 or TRBD2 (6 bases each). The V end lost 2 bases, the J end lost 2 bases, and 13 bases lay between the germline ends. The CDR3 has 15 amino acids. Per the germline V gene, CDR1 is LNHDA and CDR2 is SQIVND (reference sequence). CDR3 bases: TGTGCCAGTAGTATACGGGGGCAGGGGACCTACGAGCAGTACTTC. Translating it yields CASSIRGQGTYEQYF.

This clone is a singleton in its sample. The chain joins TRBV5-5 to TRBJ1-4; the D gene is possibly TRBD1 (5 bases). V lost 2 bases and J lost 8, with 13 bases in between. This CDR3 contains 14 residues. Germline V gene sequence: CDR1 SGHKS, CDR2 YYEKEE (reference sequence). The CDR3 nucleotides are TGTGCCAGCAGCTTCCAGGGTTTCAAGGAAAAACTGTTTTTT. Protein sequence: CASSFQGFKEKLFF.

The chain carries TRBV28 and TRBJ2-1, with no clear D. V was clipped by 6 bases and J by 1 base, with 10 bases between them. The germline gives CDR1 MDHEN, CDR2 SYDVKM. The CDR3 has 14 residues. This CDR3 reads CASRRFVSYNEQFF. The CDR3 nucleotides are TGTGCCAGCAGACGTTTTGTGTCCTACAATGAGCAGTTCTTC.

This clone was counted a few times. The J gene is TRBJ2-2, the V gene TRBV2; D is unclear. Trimming took off 4 bases at V and 9 bases at J, with 9 bases between the two ends. The CDR3 runs 12 residues. Germline V gene data show CDR1 as SNHLY and CDR2 as FYNNEI. CDR3 region: CASSVLSRELFF. For the CDR3, the DNA is TGTGCCAGCAGTGTATTAAGCAGGGAGCTGTTTTTT. The full variable domain, in which reference TRBV2 and TRBJ2-2 provide the parts outside the CDR3, is EPEVTQTPSHQVTQMGQEVILRCVPISNHLYFYWYRQILGQKVEFLVSFYNNEISEKSEIFDDQFSVERPDGSNFTLKIRSTKLEDSAMYFCASSVLSRELFFGEGSRLTVL.

The CDR3 DNA sequence: TGCGCCAGCAGTCTCCGGGACAGGGTGAACACCGGGGAGCTGTTTTTT. This translates into CASSLRDRVNTGELFF. The chain is built from TRBV23-1 and TRBJ2-2; the match to TRBD1 covers 9 bases. TRBV23-1 is labeled an ORF, and its function is uncertain. This CDR3 is built from 16 residues. V lost 4 bases and J lost 1; bases outside the gene matches: 4.

The chain uses TRBV6-5 and TRBJ1-2, with D possibly matching TRBD1 (5 bases). The V end was cut by 6 bases, the J end by 8 bases, with 16 bases between. Germline CDR1 is MNHEY and CDR2 is SVGAGI. CDR3 length equals 13 residues. The CDR3 region is CASSPQGIEGYTF. Written as DNA, the CDR3 is TGTGCCAGCAGCCCTCAGGGAATAGAGGGCTACACCTTC.

The chain employs TRBV5-6 and TRBJ2-1, with D hard to call. The germline CDR1 and CDR2 sequences are SGHDT and YYEEEE. There are 14 residues in the CDR3. Trimming removed 3 bases from V and 8 bases from J, with 15 bases in between. In DNA, the CDR3 is TGTGCCAGCAGCTCGATAGGGTCGGTCGATGAGCAGTTCTTC. It translates to CASSSIGSVDEQFF.

A few counts support this clone. The V call is TRBV5-4, the J call TRBJ2-2; D unclear. The CDR3 loop spans 15 amino acids. From germline, CDR1 is SGHNT and CDR2 YYREEE (reference sequence). V lost 0 bases and J 6 bases, leaving 12 bases between the germline ends. As DNA, the CDR3 is TGTGCCAGCAGCTTGGTTCATTCAGGAGCCGGGGAGCTGTTTTTT. This gives the protein CASSLVHSGAGELFF.

This clone appeared a few times. The gene calls are TRBV6-5 and TRBJ2-1; tentatively, D is TRBD2 (6 bases). V shed 2 bases and J shed 3 bases, with 14 bases lying between them. The V gene's germline CDR1 is MNHEY and CDR2 SVGAGI. The CDR3 loop spans 16 amino acids. CDR3 sequence: CASSYPTSLGYNEQFF. The CDR3 region has the DNA TGTGCCAGCAGTTACCCGACTAGTCTTGGCTACAATGAGCAGTTCTTC.

The CDR3 reads CASSRGRGQAIPANYGYTF. The CDR3 DNA sequence: TGTGCCAGCAGCCGCGGTAGGGGACAGGCCATCCCTGCTAACTATGGCTACACCTTC. The rearrangement links TRBV7-2 to TRBJ1-2; 8 positions agree with TRBD1. The germline V gene encodes CDR1 SGHTA and CDR2 FQGNSA. This CDR3 is 19 amino acids long. Unmatched junction bases numbered 17, after V lost 5 bases and J lost 0 bases.

There are a few counts of this clone. The chain's CDR3 is CASSLIPETQYF. CDR3 DNA sequence: TGTGCCAGCAGCTTAATCCCAGAGACCCAGTACTTC. The chain couples TRBV7-9 to TRBJ2-5; D gene ambiguous. V lost 2 bases and J lost 4, with 5 bases in between. The germline gives CDR1 SEHNR, CDR2 FQNEAQ (reference sequence). The CDR3 runs 12 residues.

The chain couples TRBV11-2 to TRBJ1-6; possibly TRBD1 for D (6 bases). This CDR3 has 17 amino acids. Germline V gives CDR1 SGHAT, CDR2 FQNNGV. V was shortened by 1 base and J by 5 bases, with 15 bases between the two germline ends. CDR3 residues: CASSLALQGADNSPLHF. CDR3 coding DNA: TGTGCCAGCAGCTTAGCCTTACAGGGAGCGGATAATTCACCCCTCCACTTT.

The chain couples TRBV6-1 to TRBJ2-7; D is possibly TRBD1 (5 bases). The CDR3 length is 15 residues. V was pared by 2 bases and J by 4 bases, with 15 bases between. Germline V CDR1 and CDR2: MNHNS, SASEGT. The CDR3 coding sequence is TGTGCCAGCAGTGAAAAGGGGAAGTCCGGATACGAGCAGTACTTC. Its protein product is CASSEKGKSGYEQYF.

This clone turned up a few times. This chain uses TRBV10-3 with TRBJ1-2; the D is unclear. Germline values: CDR1 ENHRY, CDR2 SYGVKD. The CDR3 loop spans 14 amino acids. Trimming removed 8 bases from V and 4 bases from J, with 17 bases in between. The CDR3 reads CAISWAGLSYGYTF. The CDR3, as DNA: TGTGCCATCTCCTGGGCAGGACTCTCCTATGGCTACACCTTC.

This sequence joins TRBV7-9 and TRBJ2-5, with 8 bases fitting TRBD1. The V gene end was trimmed by 4 bases and the J gene end by 2 bases; junction bases not matched to a gene: 3. The germline CDR1 and CDR2 sequences are SEHNR and FQNEAQ (reference sequence). This CDR3 comprises 14 residues. The DNA of the CDR3 is TGTGCCAGCAGCTCGGACAGGGCGCAAGAGACCCAGTACTTC. This codes for CASSSDRAQETQYF.

This chain connects TRBV5-1 to TRBJ2-7; 13 bases fit TRBD2. The ends lost 3 bases at V and 1 base at J; junction bases unmatched: 4. Germline assignment: CDR1 SGHRS and CDR2 YFSETQ. This CDR3 is built from 16 residues. CDR3 nucleotide sequence: TGCGCCAGCAGCTCGCCGGGACTAGCGGGGTCCTACGAGCAGTACTTC. It translates to CASSSPGLAGSYEQYF.

The rearrangement links TRBV15 to TRBJ2-7, with unresolved D. CDR1 LNHNV and CDR2 YYDKDF come from the germline V gene (reference sequence). The CDR3 covers 14 residues. V lost 3 bases and J 0 bases, leaving 9 bases between the germline ends. The CDR3 region has the DNA TGTGCCACCAGCAGGGACCTATACTCCTACGAGCAGTACTTC. Encoded protein: CATSRDLYSYEQYF.

The chain uses TRBV5-1 and TRBJ2-1; 7 nucleotides align to TRBD2. Germline CDR1 SGHRS, CDR2 YFSETQ. The V segment lost 6 bases and the J segment 12 bases; nucleotides outside the gene matches: 18. This CDR3 has 15 amino acids. CDR3 amino acids: CASTTTVVQPGGQFF. The CDR3 DNA follows: TGCGCCAGCACCACAACAGTAGTCCAGCCGGGGGGGCAGTTCTTC.

This clone was recorded at least ten times. The chain's CDR3 is CASSLVGSNTEAFF. For the CDR3, the DNA is TGTGCCAGCAGCTTAGTAGGGAGCAACACTGAAGCTTTCTTT. The V and J genes are TRBV7-9 and TRBJ1-1; D remains ambiguous. This CDR3 comprises 14 residues. The ends were cut back, 1 base at V and 2 bases at J, with 8 bases in the middle. Germline CDR1 reads SEHNR; CDR2 reads FQNEAQ (reference sequence).

This chain joins TRBV4-2 and TRBJ2-3; D unclear. In germline, CDR1 is LGHNA, CDR2 YNFKEQ. Trimming took off 2 bases at V and 6 bases at J, with 9 bases between the two ends. The length of the CDR3 is 13 residues. In DNA, the CDR3 is TGTGCCAGCAGCCAACTCAAAGCCGATACGCAGTATTTT. It encodes CASSQLKADTQYF.

J is TRBJ1-5 and V is TRBV23-1; D remains unclear. TRBV23-1 is an ORF for which the function is uncertain. The CDR3 is 16 amino acids. Trimming pared 8 bases from V and 7 bases from J, leaving 24 bases between. CDR3 protein: CASSNSALWRLQPQHF. Written as DNA, the CDR3 is TGCGCCAGCTCCAACTCGGCGTTGTGGCGCCTGCAGCCCCAGCATTTT.

V and J are TRBV19 and TRBJ2-7; D may be TRBD2 (6 bases). This CDR3 spans 14 amino acids. V lost 1 base, J lost 2 bases, and 9 bases lay in between. In germline, CDR1 is LNHDA, CDR2 SQIVND (reference sequence). CDR3 sequence reads: CASSIAAGPYEQYF. The CDR3 coding sequence is TGTGCCAGTAGTATAGCTGCGGGACCCTACGAGCAGTACTTC.

This clone appeared a few times. The genes are TRBV6-5 and TRBJ1-2; no clear D. Trimming removed 0 bases at V and 4 bases at J, with 12 bases between. The germline CDR1 and CDR2 sequences are MNHEY and SVGAGI. The CDR3 length is 15 residues. The CDR3 coding sequence is TGTGCCAGCAGTTACTCACCAGGAGCCCTCTATGGCTACACCTTC. It encodes CASSYSPGALYGYTF.

The genes are TRBV18 and TRBJ1-5, with D hard to call. The CDR3 totals 13 residues. Germline V gene sequence: CDR1 KGHSH, CDR2 LQKENI. Trimming stripped 5 bases from V and 4 bases from J, with 9 bases between. CDR3 residues: CASSVSKNQPQHF. In DNA form, the CDR3 reads TGTGCCAGCTCAGTGAGCAAGAATCAGCCCCAGCATTTT.

The V call is TRBV29-1, the J call TRBJ2-2; D is perhaps TRBD1 or TRBD2 (6 bases each). Germline V gene lookup returns CDR1 SQVTM and CDR2 ANQGSEA. The V and J ends lost 6 bases and 1 base respectively, with 9 bases between them. CDR3 length equals 13 residues. CDR3 coding DNA: TGCAGCGTCGAGGGGGGGAACACCGGGGAGCTGTTTTTT. This translates into CSVEGGNTGELFF.